Listed below are T cell receptor beta chains from one sample, sequenced in a study. From the reads, TCRdb called clonotypes with MiXCR, one entry per CDR3 protein. The sample has nearly 15,000 distinct CDR3 sequences; around 30% are singletons. Sequenced input: blood. These receptors all stem from a human donor. Both conserved end residues are part of each CDR3. Fields, in order: CDR3 protein, D gene, V gene. The D gene is left open where the match is weak.

CDR3 protein: CASSLGGPGEKLFF
D gene: TRBD1
V gene: TRBV7-7

CDR3 protein: CASSLERKTEAFF
D gene: -
V gene: TRBV28

CDR3 protein: CSASPPSGTVGNQPQHF
D gene: -
V gene: TRBV20-1

CDR3 protein: CASSQRLATNTDTQYF
D gene: TRBD2
V gene: TRBV4-2

CDR3 protein: CASSQLLGHNEQFF
D gene: -
V gene: TRBV4-3

CDR3 protein: CASSQEIDRETQYF
D gene: -
V gene: TRBV4-3

CDR3 protein: CASSPAMNTEAFF
D gene: -
V gene: TRBV18

CDR3 protein: CSVGVSGVSAEQYF
D gene: -
V gene: TRBV29-1

CDR3 protein: CAWSGVLGQGAYEQYF
D gene: -
V gene: TRBV30

CDR3 protein: CASSQTASLSAGGELFF
D gene: -
V gene: TRBV4-2

CDR3 protein: CASSQDGRDRKPYEQYF
D gene: TRBD1
V gene: TRBV4-1

CDR3 protein: CASSYNEQFF
D gene: -
V gene: TRBV18

CDR3 protein: CASSLQRFQETQYF
D gene: -
V gene: TRBV12-3/TRBV12-4

CDR3 protein: CSSSISAAMEGETQYF
D gene: -
V gene: TRBV29-1

CDR3 protein: CASSLRQGSSNEQFF
D gene: -
V gene: TRBV12-3/TRBV12-4

CDR3 protein: CASSQEPQGSIQYF
D gene: TRBD1
V gene: TRBV4-3

CDR3 protein: CASSSSISSPPWRVNGQFF
D gene: -
V gene: TRBV7-2

CDR3 protein: CASSQGLRAGPQQRNEKLFF
D gene: -
V gene: TRBV3-1

CDR3 protein: CSAGTANSPLHF
D gene: TRBD1
V gene: TRBV29-1

CDR3 protein: CASRGAGTAVEREKLFF
D gene: -
V gene: TRBV28

CDR3 protein: CASSQRLAGGRLRPYEQYF
D gene: TRBD2
V gene: TRBV4-3

CDR3 protein: CSVEMGTNEKLFF
D gene: -
V gene: TRBV29-1

CDR3 protein: CASSPKLAGERNEQFF
D gene: TRBD2
V gene: TRBV4-1

CDR3 protein: CASSLAQGRLFF
D gene: -
V gene: TRBV7-2

CDR3 protein: CSVLSTGGYNEQFF
D gene: TRBD1
V gene: TRBV29-1

CDR3 protein: CSVEGEKTQYF
D gene: -
V gene: TRBV29-1

CDR3 protein: CASSLVAGSTEAFF
D gene: -
V gene: TRBV5-1

CDR3 protein: CSVESDLNTEAFF
D gene: -
V gene: TRBV29-1

CDR3 protein: CASSQDLVGVQPQHF
D gene: -
V gene: TRBV4-2

CDR3 protein: CASSQGINSNQPQHF
D gene: -
V gene: TRBV4-3

CDR3 protein: CSARENGRPYNEQFF
D gene: -
V gene: TRBV20-1

CDR3 protein: CASRSQNTGELFF
D gene: -
V gene: TRBV6-6

CDR3 protein: CATSREGAEGGYEQYF
D gene: -
V gene: TRBV15

CDR3 protein: CSSSISGRHGGSNEQFF
D gene: -
V gene: TRBV29-1

CDR3 protein: CSVVGTGMNTGELFF
D gene: TRBD1
V gene: TRBV29-1

CDR3 protein: CASSHTGYEQYF
D gene: -
V gene: TRBV4-2

CDR3 protein: CASSLSPGTGADTQYF
D gene: -
V gene: TRBV27

CDR3 protein: CASSQGIGRGANTGELFF
D gene: TRBD2
V gene: TRBV4-2

CDR3 protein: CASSQDNGGNEKLFF
D gene: -
V gene: TRBV4-3

CDR3 protein: CASSQEGTPFTDTQYF
D gene: -
V gene: TRBV4-3

CDR3 protein: CAYTQGADTQYF
D gene: -
V gene: TRBV30

CDR3 protein: CASSQVTGTGIYEQYF
D gene: TRBD1
V gene: TRBV4-3

CDR3 protein: CAWSGPGYEQYF
D gene: -
V gene: TRBV30

CDR3 protein: CSAREQVDYEQFF
D gene: -
V gene: TRBV20-1

CDR3 protein: CASSPVRGPYGYTF
D gene: -
V gene: TRBV4-3

CDR3 protein: CSAQGGGGRVSEAFF
D gene: -
V gene: TRBV29-1

CDR3 protein: CASSVQGITEAFF
D gene: -
V gene: TRBV7-2

CDR3 protein: CASSFGTGNTQYF
D gene: -
V gene: TRBV7-2

CDR3 protein: CASSQDRRQGTPLHF
D gene: TRBD1
V gene: TRBV4-3

CDR3 protein: CASSQVYGPGTSGETQYF
D gene: TRBD2
V gene: TRBV4-3